These T cell receptor beta chains were read from a single sample in a study of cytomegalovirus exposure and HLA in healthy donors. TCRdb keeps only in-frame clones here, not all; method: immunoSEQ multiplex PCR. The profile shows roughly 150,000 clones, less than 90% of them singletons. Material: PBMCs. All receptors come from a man aged 25 to 40 in good health and CMV-seronegative. The CDR3 runs from the conserved cysteine through the conserved F or W. Each record gives: J gene, V gene, D gene, clone size, CDR3 DNA, CDR3 protein. D genes are given only for firm matches. Only part of the rows carry a size: once, few, many, or a class if the clone is expanded.

j_call: TRBJ2-7; v_call: TRBV7-6; d_call: TRBD2; clone_size: .; cdr3_nt: TGTGCCAGCAGCGCTAGCGGACGCACCTACGAGCAGTACTTC; cdr3_aa: CASSASGRTYEQYF
j_call: TRBJ2-1; v_call: TRBV5-1; d_call: TRBD1; clone_size: .; cdr3_nt: TGCGCCAGCAGCTCAACCGGGACAGGGATCTACAATGAGCAGTTCTTC; cdr3_aa: CASSSTGTGIYNEQFF
j_call: TRBJ2-7; v_call: TRBV4-3; d_call: TRBD2; clone_size: .; cdr3_nt: TGCGCCAGCAGCCACGGGACTAGCGGCTCCTACGAGCAGTACTTC; cdr3_aa: CASSHGTSGSYEQYF
j_call: TRBJ1-1; v_call: TRBV7-2; d_call: TRBD1; clone_size: .; cdr3_nt: TGTGCCAGCAGTTTAGGCCCCGGACAGGGAGAAGCTTTCTTT; cdr3_aa: CASSLGPGQGEAFF
j_call: TRBJ1-1; v_call: TRBV6-1; d_call: .; clone_size: .; cdr3_nt: TGTGCCAGCAGTGACTGGGGCAGAGACACTGAAGCTTTCTTT; cdr3_aa: CASSDWGRDTEAFF
j_call: TRBJ1-6; v_call: TRBV14; d_call: .; clone_size: .; cdr3_nt: TGTGCCAGCAGCCAAGATTGGAGCCTTAATTCACCCCTCCACTTT; cdr3_aa: CASSQDWSLNSPLHF
j_call: TRBJ2-1; v_call: TRBV11-2; d_call: .; clone_size: few; cdr3_nt: TGTGCCAGCAGCTTAGGGCGGAACAATGAGCAGTTCTTC; cdr3_aa: CASSLGRNNEQFF
j_call: TRBJ2-7; v_call: TRBV6-1; d_call: .; clone_size: .; cdr3_nt: TGTGCCAGCGCTGCGGACAGATATTCCTACGAGCAGTACTTC; cdr3_aa: CASAADRYSYEQYF
j_call: TRBJ2-2; v_call: TRBV27; d_call: TRBD1; clone_size: .; cdr3_nt: TGTGCCAGCAGCCCTCGACAGGGGACGACCGGGGAGCTGTTTTTT; cdr3_aa: CASSPRQGTTGELFF
j_call: TRBJ2-3; v_call: TRBV19; d_call: TRBD2; clone_size: .; cdr3_nt: TGTGCCAGTAGTCTCCGACTAGCGGGGGATGCAGATACGCAGTATTTT; cdr3_aa: CASSLRLAGDADTQYF
j_call: TRBJ1-5; v_call: TRBV9; d_call: TRBD1; clone_size: .; cdr3_nt: TGTGCCAGCAGCGTAGAAGACAGGGGTCAGCCCCAGCATTTT; cdr3_aa: CASSVEDRGQPQHF
j_call: TRBJ2-2; v_call: TRBV9; d_call: .; clone_size: .; cdr3_nt: TGTGCCAGCAGCTCGCGCGGGGACACCGGGGAGCTGTTTTTT; cdr3_aa: CASSSRGDTGELFF
j_call: TRBJ1-2; v_call: TRBV5-1; d_call: TRBD1; clone_size: few; cdr3_nt: TGCGCCAGCAGCTTGGCTCCGGGACAGGTTAGCCCCTATGGCTACACCTTC; cdr3_aa: CASSLAPGQVSPYGYTF
j_call: TRBJ2-3; v_call: TRBV30; d_call: TRBD2; clone_size: .; cdr3_nt: TGTGCCTGGAGTGTCGGAGCTAGCGGGAGGGCCGGCACAGATACGCAGTATTTT; cdr3_aa: CAWSVGASGRAGTDTQYF
j_call: TRBJ2-5; v_call: TRBV19; d_call: TRBD1; clone_size: once; cdr3_nt: TGTGCCAGTAGTGCTAAGACCGGGACAGGGGTATTGGAGACCCAGTACTTC; cdr3_aa: CASSAKTGTGVLETQYF
j_call: TRBJ2-2; v_call: TRBV4-1; d_call: TRBD2; clone_size: once; cdr3_nt: TGCGCCAGCAGCCAAGCGGGAGGGAACACCGGGGAGCTGTTTTTT; cdr3_aa: CASSQAGGNTGELFF
j_call: TRBJ2-5; v_call: TRBV19; d_call: TRBD1; clone_size: .; cdr3_nt: TGTGCCAGTAGTATAGGGGACAGTACCCAAGAGACCCAGTACTTC; cdr3_aa: CASSIGDSTQETQYF
j_call: TRBJ2-5; v_call: TRBV28; d_call: TRBD1; clone_size: .; cdr3_nt: TGTGCCAGCAGTTTATGGGCAGGGGGTACAGAGACCCAGTACTTC; cdr3_aa: CASSLWAGGTETQYF
j_call: TRBJ2-5; v_call: TRBV2; d_call: .; clone_size: .; cdr3_nt: TGTGCCAGCAGTCCTTCAGGGGCCAAGCGGTACTTC; cdr3_aa: CASSPSGAKRYF
j_call: TRBJ1-1; v_call: TRBV6-5; d_call: .; clone_size: .; cdr3_nt: TGTGCCAGCAGTTACTCGGGCACGACGAACACTGAAGCTTTCTTT; cdr3_aa: CASSYSGTTNTEAFF
j_call: TRBJ1-2; v_call: TRBV9; d_call: TRBD1; clone_size: .; cdr3_nt: TGTGCCAGCCGAAGACAGGGGAGAAGCTATGGCTACACCTTC; cdr3_aa: CASRRQGRSYGYTF
j_call: TRBJ1-3; v_call: TRBV4-1; d_call: .; clone_size: .; cdr3_nt: TGCGCCAGCAAAGACTCGGATTCATTCTCTGGAAACACCATATATTTT; cdr3_aa: CASKDSDSFSGNTIYF